Each of the 25 T cell receptor beta chains below was sequenced from the same sample in a study of T cell responses to AZD1222 COVID-19 vaccine. The method was immunoSEQ multiplex PCR; TCRdb's version includes in-frame clones alone and lacks a portion of them. The sample consists of 110,000 to 150,000 clones, 88% of them appearing once. Sequences were derived from peripheral blood, sampled on day 0 of AZD1222 vaccination. These receptors were collected from an adult in good health.

Here the CDR3 DNA reads TGCGCCAGCAGCCAAGGACGCGGGAGTTACGAGCAGTACTTC. It translates to CASSQGRGSYEQYF. The genes are TRBV4-3 and TRBJ2-7, with TRBD2 identical over 7 bases. Germline CDR1 and CDR2: LGHNA and YSLEER. This CDR3 is built from 14 residues. V shed 1 base, J shed 4 bases, and the junction held 4 bases outside the gene matches.

Concerning this clone itself: Additional DNA sequences in this sample encode the identical CDR3. J is TRBJ1-5 and V is TRBV3-1 (or the pseudogene TRBV3-2); D call uncertain. This CDR3 spans 14 amino acids. CDR1 and CDR2 (germline): LGHDT, YNNKEL (reference sequence). Trimming removed 3 bases from V and 0 bases from J, with 6 bases in between. CDR3 sequence (DNA): TGTGCCAGCAGCCACAGTGATAGCAATCAGCCCCAGCATTTT. This translates into CASSHSDSNQPQHF.

V and J are TRBV9 and TRBJ2-2; no firm D call. CDR3 length: 16 amino acids. Germline CDR1 reads SGDLS; CDR2 reads YYNGEE. V was clipped by 4 bases and J by 6 bases, with 19 bases between them. The CDR3 reads CASSTASDPAAGELFF. The CDR3 region has the DNA TGTGCCAGCAGCACCGCTAGTGATCCCGCCGCCGGGGAGCTGTTTTTT. The full variable domain, rest sourced from reference TRBV9 and TRBJ2-2, is DSGVTQTPKHLITATGQRVTLRCSPRSGDLSVYWYQQSLDQGLQFLIQYYNGEERAKGNILERFSAQQFPDLHSELNLSSLELGDSALYFCASSTASDPAAGELFFGEGSRLTVL.

In the case of this clone: At one end the junction does not follow the germline gene, possibly because of a read error. The chain combines TRBV6-2 or TRBV6-3 with TRBJ1-5; tentative D call: TRBD1 (6 bases). The CDR3 consists of 14 residues. Looked up from germline, CDR1 is MNHEY and CDR2 is SVGEGT. The CDR3 DNA follows: TGTGCCAGCAGATACTCAGGGGGCAATCAGCCCCAGCATTTT. The encoded protein is CASRYSGGNQPQHF.

The gene calls are TRBV28 and TRBJ2-1; 13 bases match TRBD2. From germline, CDR1 is MDHEN and CDR2 SYDVKM. V lost 6 bases, J lost 7 bases, and 6 bases stayed unmatched. The CDR3 spans 15 residues. The CDR3 DNA reads as TGTGCCAGCAGCCGGGGACTAGCGGGATGGAATGAGCAGTTCTTC. Its protein product is CASSRGLAGWNEQFF.

The J gene is TRBJ1-1, the V gene TRBV30; the D is unclear. Per germline, CDR1 GTSNPN and CDR2 SVGIG (reference sequence). Trimming left V 2 bases short and J 1 base short, with 11 bases between. The CDR3 spans 14 residues. The chain's CDR3 is CAWSPGMGNTEAFF. DNA of the CDR3: TGTGCCTGGAGTCCCGGGATGGGGAACACTGAAGCTTTCTTT.

V usage is TRBV30 and J usage is TRBJ1-1; no definite D call. CDR1 is GTSNPN and CDR2 is SVGIG in the germline V gene (reference sequence). V was cut by 1 base and J by 4 bases, with 4 bases left in between. The CDR3 sequence is 11 residues long. CDR3 bases: TGTGCCTGGAGTGATTTCACTGAAGCTTTCTTT. Translation gives CAWSDFTEAFF.

This rearrangement joins TRBV6-5 to TRBJ1-1; D might be TRBD1 (5 bases). From germline, CDR1 is MNHEY and CDR2 SVGAGI. V was shortened by 8 bases and J by 2 bases, with 15 bases between the two germline ends. CDR3 size: 14 residues. CDR3 nucleotide sequence: TGTGCCAGCGCCCAGAACGGGGCTAACACTGAAGCTTTCTTT. Its translation: CASAQNGANTEAFF.

The chain is built from TRBV27 and TRBJ2-5; 8 bases match TRBD1. The CDR3 is 15 amino acids. J gave up 2 bases and V 4 bases, and 6 bases lay outside the gene matches. CDR1 and CDR2 (germline): MNHEY, SMNVEV (reference sequence). The CDR3 loop reads CASSSGQGRQETQYF. The CDR3 region has the DNA TGTGCCAGCAGTTCTGGACAGGGCCGACAAGAGACCCAGTACTTC.

The chain uses TRBV19 and TRBJ2-5; 12 bases line up with TRBD2. V lost 5 bases, J lost 4 bases, and 5 bases stayed unmatched. The CDR3 contains 15 residues. The germline CDR1 and CDR2 sequences are LNHDA and SQIVND (reference sequence). Here the CDR3 reads CASSPRTSGIETQYF. The CDR3 DNA reads as TGTGCCAGTAGTCCCCGGACTAGCGGGATAGAGACCCAGTACTTC.

This clone was recorded once. The V call is TRBV18, the J call TRBJ1-1; D remains unclear. The CDR3 has 14 amino acids. Trimming shortened V by 3 bases and J by 2 bases, and 10 bases separated the two germline ends. Germline loops: CDR1 KGHSH, CDR2 LQKENI. The CDR3 sequence: CASSPTRENTEAFF. The CDR3 DNA is TGTGCCAGCTCACCGACACGCGAAAACACTGAAGCTTTCTTT. The variable domain in full, completed from reference TRBV18 and TRBJ1-1, reads NAGVMQNPRHLVRRRGQEARLRCSPMKGHSHVYWYRQLPEEGLKFMVYLQKENIIDESGMPKERFSAEFPKEGPSILRIQQVVRGDSAAYFCASSPTRENTEAFFGQGTRLTVV.

This rearrangement joins TRBV10-3 to TRBJ1-2; D gene uncertain. This CDR3 contains 12 residues. V was cut by 4 bases and J by 4 bases, with 7 bases left in between. Per the germline V gene, CDR1 is ENHRY and CDR2 is SYGVKD. The CDR3 loop is CAISGGIYGYTF. Written as DNA, the CDR3 is TGTGCCATCAGTGGAGGGATCTATGGCTACACCTTC.

J is TRBJ2-5 and V is TRBV3-1 (or the pseudogene TRBV3-2); D may correspond to TRBD1 or TRBD2 (5 bases each). The CDR3 loop spans 13 amino acids. Germline V gene data show CDR1 as LGHDT and CDR2 as YNNKEL (reference sequence). With 7 bases removed from V and 1 base from J, the gap between germline ends came to 10 bases. DNA for the CDR3: TGTGCCAGCAACTCGAGGGGCCAAGAGACCCAGTACTTC. It specifies CASNSRGQETQYF.

V and J are TRBV19 and TRBJ2-1; no reliable D call. Germline values: CDR1 LNHDA, CDR2 SQIVND (reference sequence). This CDR3 is 13 amino acids long. The germline V and J ends were trimmed by 10 bases and 0 bases, with 10 bases remaining between them. CDR3 nucleotides: TGTGCCACCAGGATAAACTCCTACAATGAGCAGTTCTTC. It encodes CATRINSYNEQFF.

The chain joins TRBV6-5 to TRBJ1-1, with a weak D call TRBD1 (5 bases). This CDR3 spans 11 amino acids. The V end lost 8 bases, the J end lost 5 bases, and 9 bases lay between the germline ends. Germline values: CDR1 MNHEY, CDR2 SVGAGI. The CDR3 loop is CASLRGTEAFF. In DNA form, the CDR3 reads TGTGCCAGCTTAAGGGGAACTGAAGCTTTCTTT.

V and J are TRBV29-1 and TRBJ2-5; 9 nucleotides match TRBD1. Germline V gene sequence: CDR1 SQVTM, CDR2 ANQGSEA. Trimming cost V 7 bases and J 5 bases; bases outside gene matches: 11. This CDR3 spans 14 amino acids. The CDR3: CSAGETGGPETQYF. CDR3 DNA sequence: TGCAGCGCCGGAGAAACAGGGGGCCCTGAGACCCAGTACTTC. Combining the CDR3 with reference TRBV29-1 and TRBJ2-5 gives the whole variable domain SAVISQKPSRDICQRGTSLTIQCQVDSQVTMMFWYRQQPGQSLTLIATANQGSEATYESGFVIDKFPISRPNLTFSTLTVSNMSPEDSSIYLCSAGETGGPETQYFGPGTRLLVL.

The rearrangement uses TRBV6-5 and TRBJ1-1, with a tentative D call TRBD1 (6 bases). Germline loops: CDR1 MNHEY, CDR2 SVGAGI. Trimming left V 6 bases short and J 5 bases short, with 7 bases between. The CDR3 runs to 11 residues. The CDR3 DNA sequence: TGTGCCAGCAGCCAGGGGACTGAAGCTTTCTTT. Translating gives CASSQGTEAFF.

The V and J genes are TRBV5-4 and TRBJ2-1; the match to TRBD2 covers 9 bases. J was trimmed by 7 bases and V by 0 bases; bases with no gene match: 5. The germline CDR1 and CDR2 sequences are SGHNT and YYREEE (reference sequence). The CDR3 sequence is 15 residues long. For the CDR3, the DNA is TGTGCCAGCAGCTTGGGGATAGCGGGAGATAATGAGCAGTTCTTC. Amino acid sequence: CASSLGIAGDNEQFF.

This clone was detected a few times. The gene calls are TRBV19 and TRBJ1-6, with D possibly TRBD1 on 5 matching bases. The ends were cut back, 7 bases at V and 7 bases at J, with 20 bases in the middle. The CDR3 contains 16 residues. Germline CDR1 and CDR2: LNHDA and SQIVND (reference sequence). The CDR3 sequence is CASTRSWGRQNSPLHF. The CDR3 DNA is TGTGCCAGTACCCGTTCGTGGGGCAGGCAAAATTCACCCCTCCACTTT.

The chain joins TRBV4-2 to TRBJ1-4; TRBD1 agrees at 8 bases. The V segment lost 0 bases and the J segment 0 bases; nucleotides outside the gene matches: 0. This CDR3 spans 16 amino acids. Germline V gene lookup returns CDR1 LGHNA and CDR2 YNFKEQ. The CDR3 nucleotides read TGTGCCAGCAGCCAAGAGGGACAGGCAACTAATGAAAAACTGTTTTTT. This gives the protein CASSQEGQATNEKLFF.

This chain links TRBV19 with TRBJ1-5; TRBD1 is a possible D gene (5 bases). The ends were cut back, 3 bases at V and 8 bases at J, with 14 bases in the middle. The CDR3 loop spans 14 amino acids. Germline CDR1 LNHDA, CDR2 SQIVND (reference sequence). This CDR3 reads CASSMGPPGEPQHF. The CDR3 DNA sequence: TGTGCCAGTAGTATGGGGCCCCCCGGGGAGCCCCAGCATTTT.

The rearrangement links TRBV29-1 to TRBJ1-1; 7 bases agree with TRBD1. V shed 7 bases and J 5 bases; nucleotides not matched to a gene: 13. The CDR3 runs 14 residues. Germline V lookup: CDR1 SQVTM, CDR2 ANQGSEA. The CDR3 region is CSATGVVVGTEAFF. The CDR3 coding sequence is TGCAGCGCCACAGGGGTGGTAGTGGGAACTGAAGCTTTCTTT.

This clone has a single count. This chain links TRBV6-5 with TRBJ2-7, with D possibly being TRBD1 (6 bases). This CDR3 comprises 14 residues. Germline V lookup: CDR1 MNHEY, CDR2 SVGAGI. Trimming cost V 0 bases and J 3 bases, with 9 bases left between them. CDR3 residues: CASSYSRQVYEQYF. The CDR3 DNA reads as TGTGCCAGCAGTTACTCGAGACAGGTCTACGAGCAGTACTTC.

This chain connects TRBV11-2 to TRBJ1-1; 7 bases line up with TRBD1. Unmatched junction bases numbered 7, after V lost 3 bases and J lost 6 bases. The germline gives CDR1 SGHAT, CDR2 FQNNGV. The CDR3 extends over 14 amino acids. CDR3 amino acids: CASSLHRGMAEAFF. CDR3 coding DNA: TGTGCCAGCAGCTTGCACAGGGGAATGGCTGAAGCTTTCTTT.

The chain has TRBV30 and TRBJ1-2, with 8 bases identical to TRBD1. V lost 0 bases to trimming and J lost 3 bases; unmatched junction nucleotides: 0. Germline assignment: CDR1 GTSNPN and CDR2 SVGIG (reference sequence). The CDR3 length is 13 residues. The DNA for the CDR3 is TGTGCCTGGAGTGTACAGGGGGACTATGGCTACACCTTC. Encoded protein: CAWSVQGDYGYTF.